The 27 T cell receptor beta chains reported below all come from one sample, sequenced in a study of blood T cell repertoires in COVID-19. Some clones are missing from TCRdb's copy, which holds only in-frame ones; the method was immunoSEQ multiplex PCR. The sample lists some 130,000 clones; roughly 86% were seen once. Material for sequencing was peripheral blood. The receptors were sampled from a woman aged 65 to 85 with COVID-19, enrolled during active disease.

The chain links TRBV11-3 to TRBJ2-5; 7 nucleotides align to TRBD2. Trimming took 3 bases from V and 5 from J; bases not matched to a gene: 6. The CDR3 runs 14 residues. Germline V lookup: CDR1 SGHNT, CDR2 YENEEA. CDR3 in amino acids: CASSLGGAGETQYF. The CDR3 DNA reads as TGTGCCAGCAGCTTGGGAGGGGCTGGGGAGACCCAGTACTTC.

The chain carries TRBV7-9 and TRBJ2-3; TRBD2 agrees at 16 bases. V shed 3 bases, J shed 0 bases, and the junction held 3 bases outside the gene matches. Germline V CDR1 and CDR2: SEHNR, FQNEAQ (reference sequence). The CDR3 runs to 18 residues. CDR3 bases: TGTGCCAGCAGCTTGGGGACTAGCGGGGGGGCCAGCACAGATACGCAGTATTTT. Residues: CASSLGTSGGASTDTQYF.

The gene calls are TRBV18 and TRBJ2-1, with TRBD2 identical over 7 bases. The CDR3 is 16 residues long. Germline trimming cut 1 base from V and 0 bases from J; bases unmatched to any gene: 3. Germline V CDR1 and CDR2: KGHSH, LQKENI. The CDR3 loop reads CASSPHASGSYNEQFF. The DNA of the CDR3 is TGTGCCAGCTCACCACACGCTAGCGGCTCCTACAATGAGCAGTTCTTC.

As regards this clone: Sequence at one end of the junction differs from germline and may be a read error. Here the CDR3 reads CAWTQIRTARSF. CDR3 sequence (DNA): TGTGCCTGGACCCAAATTAGGACAGCCCGGAGCTTC. J is TRBJ1-2 and V is TRBV30, with a tentative D call TRBD1 (6 bases). The germline V gene encodes CDR1 GTSNPN and CDR2 SVGIG (reference sequence). The CDR3 covers 12 residues.

The chain joins TRBV5-1 to TRBJ2-7, with 8 bases that match TRBD1. Germline V gene sequence: CDR1 SGHRS, CDR2 YFSETQ. J gave up 5 bases and V 2 bases, and 6 bases lay outside the gene matches. The CDR3 is 14 residues long. The CDR3 loop reads CASSFLQGGHEQYF. CDR3 DNA sequence: TGCGCCAGCAGCTTTCTACAGGGGGGCCACGAGCAGTACTTC.

The gene calls are TRBV10-3 and TRBJ1-2, with 10 bases that match TRBD1. The CDR3 runs to 14 residues. The V segment lost 7 bases and the J segment 2 bases; nucleotides outside the gene matches: 4. Germline V lookup: CDR1 ENHRY, CDR2 SYGVKD. CDR3 region: CAITEGQGNYGYTF. The CDR3 DNA follows: TGTGCCATCACCGAGGGACAGGGGAACTATGGCTACACCTTC.

There are a few counts of this clone. The CDR3: CASSEDQNQPQHF. DNA for the CDR3: TGTGCCAGCAGTGAAGATCAGAATCAGCCCCAGCATTTT. The chain has TRBV2 and TRBJ1-5, with no clear D. Per the germline V gene, CDR1 is SNHLY and CDR2 is FYNNEI. The CDR3 contains 13 residues. Trimming took 1 base from V and 4 from J, leaving 5 bases between them.

The CDR3 DNA reads TGTGCCAGCAGCTTCCGTAGCGGGAGTACCTACGAGCAGTACTTC. This sequence encodes CASSFRSGSTYEQYF. The chain carries TRBV7-2 and TRBJ2-7, with 9 bases aligning to TRBD2. This CDR3 has 15 amino acids. With V trimmed by 3 bases and J by 2 bases, 5 bases remained unmatched. CDR1 is SGHTA, CDR2 FQGNSA, per germline.

This sequence joins TRBV7-3 and TRBJ2-2; D possibly corresponds to TRBD1 (6 bases). The germline gives CDR1 SGHTA, CDR2 FQGTGA. With 3 bases removed from V and 6 bases from J, the gap between germline ends came to 11 bases. The CDR3 is 14 amino acids. CDR3: CASSFSGDPGELFF. The CDR3 DNA reads TGTGCCAGCAGCTTTTCAGGGGATCCCGGGGAGCTGTTTTTT.

V usage is TRBV5-1 and J usage is TRBJ2-5; 12 bases fit TRBD2. CDR1 and CDR2 from the germline V gene are SGHRS and YFSETQ. This CDR3 has 16 amino acids. V was pared by 4 bases and J by 5 bases, with 9 bases of the junction left unmatched. CDR3 in DNA: TGCGCCAGCAGCCCTACGACTAGCGGGGGAGTGGAGACCCAGTACTTC. This codes for CASSPTTSGGVETQYF.

The chain joins TRBV12-3 or TRBV12-4 to TRBJ2-2; no definite D call. The CDR3 has 10 amino acids. Trimming took 5 bases from V and 7 from J, leaving 2 bases between them. CDR3 bases: TGTGCCAGCAGTCGCGGGGAGCTGTTTTTT. As protein: CASSRGELFF.

CDR3 in amino acids: CASSSKFRGREETQYF. CDR3 coding DNA: TGTGCCAGCAGCTCGAAGTTTAGGGGCCGGGAAGAGACCCAGTACTTC. The chain is built from TRBV5-4 and TRBJ2-5, with a weak D call TRBD1 (5 bases). The CDR3 sequence is 16 residues long. Trimming removed 3 bases from V and 3 bases from J, with 18 bases in between. The germline V gene encodes CDR1 SGHNT and CDR2 YYREEE (reference sequence).

The rearrangement joins TRBV10-3 to TRBJ2-7; D is ambiguous. This CDR3 comprises 12 residues. V gave up 3 bases and J gave up 1 base, with 4 bases separating them. CDR1 ENHRY and CDR2 SYGVKD come from the germline V gene. CDR3 bases: TGTGCCATCAGTGAAGCGTCCTACGAGCAGTACTTC. Encoded protein: CAISEASYEQYF.

The chain joins TRBV23-1 to TRBJ2-4; 9 bases are a match to TRBD1. TRBV23-1 counts as an open reading frame of uncertain function. The CDR3 extends over 13 amino acids. Unmatched junction bases numbered 4, after V lost 0 bases and J lost 13 bases. CDR3 in amino acids: CASSQSWDRVQYF. The DNA for the CDR3 is TGCGCCAGCAGTCAATCGTGGGACAGGGTCCAGTACTTC.

V and J are TRBV5-5 and TRBJ2-2; tentatively, D is TRBD2 (6 bases). CDR3 length: 16 residues. V was trimmed by 4 bases and J by 3 bases, leaving 16 bases between them. CDR1 SGHKS and CDR2 YYEKEE come from the germline V gene (reference sequence). CDR3 nucleotides: TGTGCCAGCAGCCCGGGACTGGTGGGGGACACCGGGGAGCTGTTTTTT. This codes for CASSPGLVGDTGELFF.

The chain couples TRBV5-1 to TRBJ2-3; 8 nucleotides agree with TRBD1. V was clipped by 3 bases and J by 5 bases; unmatched bases: 8. Germline V gene data show CDR1 as SGHRS and CDR2 as YFSETQ. This CDR3 is 15 amino acids long. CDR3 amino acids: CASSSRQGARDTQYF. In DNA form, the CDR3 reads TGCGCCAGCAGCTCCCGCCAGGGGGCCAGAGATACGCAGTATTTT.

The J gene is TRBJ1-5, the V gene TRBV7-6; a weak D match, TRBD1 (6 bases). The CDR3 covers 14 residues. V gave up 5 bases and J gave up 10 bases, with 18 bases separating them. Germline-derived CDR1 and CDR2 are SGHVS and FNYEAQ. The CDR3 loop reads CASSLLQTDSPQHF. The DNA for the CDR3 is TGTGCCAGCAGCCTCCTACAAACGGACAGCCCCCAGCATTTT.

The gene calls are TRBV11-2 and TRBJ2-3; 12 positions agree with TRBD2. In germline, CDR1 is SGHAT, CDR2 FQNNGV. After removal of 0 bases from V and 9 bases from J, the junction contained 10 bases not matched to a gene. The CDR3 extends over 17 amino acids. The chain's CDR3 is CASSLDLASGGETTQYF. The CDR3 nucleotides read TGTGCCAGCAGCTTAGATCTCGCTAGCGGGGGGGAGACGACGCAGTATTTT.

The chain is built from TRBV9 and TRBJ1-6; TRBD1 agrees at 9 bases. The CDR3 has 13 amino acids. V shed 7 bases, J shed 10 bases, and the junction held 6 bases outside the gene matches. Germline V gene sequence: CDR1 SGDLS, CDR2 YYNGEE. The CDR3, as DNA: TGTGCCAGCGGGACAGGGTTAAGCTCACCCCTCCACTTT. This codes for CASGTGLSSPLHF.

This sequence joins TRBV7-8 and TRBJ2-7; TRBD1 matches at 7 bases. CDR1 is SGHVS and CDR2 is FQNEAQ in the germline V gene. With 2 bases clipped from V and 2 bases from J, the junction kept 3 bases outside the gene matches. The CDR3 loop spans 14 amino acids. CDR3 sequence reads: CASSLSGQTYEQYF. CDR3 in DNA: TGTGCCAGCAGCTTATCGGGACAGACCTACGAGCAGTACTTC.

This clone was found once. The gene calls are TRBV12-3 or TRBV12-4 and TRBJ2-3; weak D call: TRBD1 (5 bases). The V and J ends lost 6 bases and 3 bases respectively, with 10 bases between them. The CDR3 totals 13 residues. The CDR3 sequence: CASSKGFTDTQYF. The CDR3 DNA is TGTGCCAGCAGCAAGGGGTTTACAGATACGCAGTATTTT.

The chain is built from TRBV11-2 and TRBJ2-5; D possibly corresponds to TRBD2 (5 bases). The CDR3 length is 12 residues. Looked up from germline, CDR1 is SGHAT and CDR2 is FQNNGV. The V and J ends lost 7 bases and 5 bases respectively, with 11 bases between them. The CDR3 nucleotides read TGTGCCAGCACCTCGGGGTGGGAGACCCAGTACTTC. Protein sequence: CASTSGWETQYF.

The chain links TRBV10-3 to TRBJ2-7; maybe TRBD1 (6 bases). V was pared by 6 bases and J by 2 bases, with 8 bases between. This CDR3 is 12 amino acids long. The V gene's germline CDR1 is ENHRY and CDR2 SYGVKD. CDR3: CAIRGATYEQYF. CDR3 bases: TGTGCCATCAGGGGGGCAACCTACGAGCAGTACTTC.

The chain employs TRBV10-3 and TRBJ1-5; 9 bases line up with TRBD1. The CDR3 is made up of 14 amino acids. J lost 5 bases, V lost 3 bases, and 2 bases had no gene match. The germline CDR1 and CDR2 sequences are ENHRY and SYGVKD. CDR3 sequence reads: CAISEDRGDQPQHF. The DNA for the CDR3 is TGTGCCATCAGTGAAGACAGGGGGGATCAGCCCCAGCATTTT.

V is TRBV9 and J is TRBJ2-2; D unclear. With 0 bases removed from V and 3 bases from J, the gap between germline ends came to 9 bases. The CDR3 consists of 15 residues. The V gene's germline CDR1 is SGDLS and CDR2 YYNGEE. Written as DNA, the CDR3 is TGTGCCAGCAGCGTAGTCGACAAGTACACCGGGGAGCTGTTTTTT. This encodes CASSVVDKYTGELFF.

The V call is TRBV2, the J call TRBJ2-7, with TRBD1 as a possible D gene (6 bases). This CDR3 region has 13 residues. Trimming shortened V by 4 bases and J by 4 bases, and 11 bases separated the two germline ends. CDR1 is SNHLY, CDR2 FYNNEI, per germline. The CDR3 bases are TGTGCCAGCAGTGTACAGGGAACTTACGAGCAGTACTTC. Protein sequence: CASSVQGTYEQYF. The full variable domain, its missing parts supplied by reference TRBV2 and TRBJ2-7, is EPEVTQTPSHQVTQMGQEVILRCVPISNHLYFYWYRQILGQKVEFLVSFYNNEISEKSEIFDDQFSVERPDGSNFTLKIRSTKLEDSAMYFCASSVQGTYEQYFGPGTRLTVT.

This chain joins TRBV5-8 and TRBJ2-3, with D perhaps TRBD1 (6 bases). Trimming removed 2 bases from V and 11 bases from J, with 21 bases in between. In germline, CDR1 is SGHTS, CDR2 YDEGEE. This CDR3 spans 15 amino acids. CDR3 amino acids: CASSFSGVGGEKQYF. The CDR3 nucleotides read TGTGCCAGCAGCTTTTCCGGGGTAGGGGGAGAAAAGCAGTATTTT.